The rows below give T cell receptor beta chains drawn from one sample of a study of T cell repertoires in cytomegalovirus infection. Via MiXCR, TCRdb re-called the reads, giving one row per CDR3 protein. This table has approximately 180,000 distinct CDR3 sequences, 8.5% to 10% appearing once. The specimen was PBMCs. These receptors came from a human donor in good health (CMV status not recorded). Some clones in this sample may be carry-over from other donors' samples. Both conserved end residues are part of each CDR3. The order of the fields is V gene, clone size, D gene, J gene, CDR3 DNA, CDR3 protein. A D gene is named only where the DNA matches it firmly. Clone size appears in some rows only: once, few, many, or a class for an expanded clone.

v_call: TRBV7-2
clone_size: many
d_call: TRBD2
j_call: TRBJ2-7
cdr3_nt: TGTGCCAGCAGCTTAGAGTTATCTAGCGGAGCTTACGAGCAGTACTTC
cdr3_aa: CASSLELSSGAYEQYF

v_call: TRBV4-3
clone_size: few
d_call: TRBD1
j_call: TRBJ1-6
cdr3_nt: TGCGCCAGCAGCCAATCGCAGGGGGCTGGATCACCCCTCCACTTT
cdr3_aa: CASSQSQGAGSPLHF

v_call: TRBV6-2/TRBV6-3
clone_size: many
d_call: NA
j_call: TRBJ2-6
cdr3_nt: TGTGCCAGCGGGGACCCGGGACAACATCTCTCTGGGGCCAACGTCCTGACTTTC
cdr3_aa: CASGDPGQHLSGANVLTF

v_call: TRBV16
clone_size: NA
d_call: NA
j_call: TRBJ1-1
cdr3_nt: TGTGCCAGCAGCCAATCGGTGGCAGGGTGGGAAGCTTTCTTT
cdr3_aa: CASSQSVAGWEAFF

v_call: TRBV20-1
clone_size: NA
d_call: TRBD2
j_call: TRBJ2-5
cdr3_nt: TGCAGTGCTAGAGATGTGACTAGCGCCCTAGAGACCCAGTACTTC
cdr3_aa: CSARDVTSALETQYF

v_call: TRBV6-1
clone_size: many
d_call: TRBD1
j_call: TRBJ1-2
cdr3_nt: TGTGCCAGCAAACTCGCCGGGACAGGGGGCAACTATGGCTACACCTTC
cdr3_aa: CASKLAGTGGNYGYTF

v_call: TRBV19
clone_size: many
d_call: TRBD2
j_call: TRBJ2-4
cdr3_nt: TGTGCCAGTAGTACCCCTGGGGAGGGGAGCGACATTCAGTACTTC
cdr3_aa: CASSTPGEGSDIQYF

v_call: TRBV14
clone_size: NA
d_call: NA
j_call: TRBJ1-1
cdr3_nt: TGTGCCAGCAGCCAGCAGGGGCCTAACACTGAAGCTTTCTTT
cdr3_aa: CASSQQGPNTEAFF

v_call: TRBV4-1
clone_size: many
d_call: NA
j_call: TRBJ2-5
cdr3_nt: TGCGCCAGCAGCCCGGGCGGAGGCATGGAGACCCAGTACTTC
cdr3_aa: CASSPGGGMETQYF

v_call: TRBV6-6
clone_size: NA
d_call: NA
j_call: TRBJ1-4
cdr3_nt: TGTGCCAGCAGTTACTCGATTGCCGGACAGCCGAATGAAAAACTGTTTTTT
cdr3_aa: CASSYSIAGQPNEKLFF

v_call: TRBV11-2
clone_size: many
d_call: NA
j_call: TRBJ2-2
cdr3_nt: TGTGCCAGCAGCGGAGGGGGTAGCTACACCGGGGAGCTGTTTTTT
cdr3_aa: CASSGGGSYTGELFF

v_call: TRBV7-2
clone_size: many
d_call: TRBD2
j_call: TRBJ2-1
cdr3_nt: TGTGCCAGCAGCTTCAACGAGCGGGGACGTGAGCAGTTCTTC
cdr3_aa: CASSFNERGREQFF

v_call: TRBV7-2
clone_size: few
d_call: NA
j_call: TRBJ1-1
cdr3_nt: TGTGCCAGCAGCGGCAGGGGACCGGAGAACACTGAAGCTTTCTTT
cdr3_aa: CASSGRGPENTEAFF

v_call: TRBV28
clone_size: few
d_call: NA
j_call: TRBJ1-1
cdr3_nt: TGTGCCAGCAGTATTATGTCCAACACTGAAGCTTTCTTT
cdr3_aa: CASSIMSNTEAFF

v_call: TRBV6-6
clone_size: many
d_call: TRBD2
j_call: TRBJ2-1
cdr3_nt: TGTGCCAGCAGTTCAGCCGGGCCCCCCCAGGGACTACTATCTTACAATGAGCAGTTCTTC
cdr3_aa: CASSSAGPPQGLLSYNEQFF

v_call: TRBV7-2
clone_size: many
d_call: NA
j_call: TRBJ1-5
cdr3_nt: TGTGCCAGCAGCTTAGGGCCTAGAGGGGCGGACGGTCAGCCCCAGCATTTT
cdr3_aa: CASSLGPRGADGQPQHF

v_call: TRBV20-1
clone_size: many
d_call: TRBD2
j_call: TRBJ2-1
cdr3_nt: TGCAGTGCCCCGAAGCCTGGGACTAGCGGAAGGAATGAGCAGTTCTTC
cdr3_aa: CSAPKPGTSGRNEQFF

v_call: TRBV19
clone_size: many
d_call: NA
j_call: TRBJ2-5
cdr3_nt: TGTGCCACCTTGAAAAGGGGGGAAGAGACCCAGTACTTC
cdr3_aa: CATLKRGEETQYF

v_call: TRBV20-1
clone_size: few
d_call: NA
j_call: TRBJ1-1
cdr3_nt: TGCAGTGCTAGGAGGTTCAGGGGTGAGGCTTTCTTT
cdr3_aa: CSARRFRGEAFF

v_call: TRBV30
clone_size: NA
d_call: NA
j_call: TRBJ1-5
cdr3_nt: TGTGCCTGGAGTGGTGGGGGAAGCAATCAGCCCCAGCCTTTT
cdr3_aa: CAWSGGGSNQPQPF

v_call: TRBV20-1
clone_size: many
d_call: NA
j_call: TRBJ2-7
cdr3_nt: TGCAGTGTATGCCCATGGGAATCTCGGGGGCAGTACTTC
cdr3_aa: CSVCPWESRGQYF

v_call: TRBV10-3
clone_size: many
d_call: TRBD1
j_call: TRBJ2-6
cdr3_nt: TGTGCCATCAGTGAGTCGTCCCGGACAGGGGGCGATGTCCTGACTTTC
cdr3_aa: CAISESSRTGGDVLTF

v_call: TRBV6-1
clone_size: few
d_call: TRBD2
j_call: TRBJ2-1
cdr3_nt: TGTGCCAGCAGTGATGCGGGGGAGGCCAATGAGCAGTTCTTC
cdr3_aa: CASSDAGEANEQFF

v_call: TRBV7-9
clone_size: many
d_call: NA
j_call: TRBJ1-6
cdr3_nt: TGTGCCAGCAGCTCCGACAGTTATAATTCACCCCTCCACTTT
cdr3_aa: CASSSDSYNSPLHF

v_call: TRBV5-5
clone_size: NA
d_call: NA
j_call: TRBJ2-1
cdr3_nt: TGTGCCAGCAGCTTGCGGCAGGGTAACTATGAGCAGTTCTTC
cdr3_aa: CASSLRQGNYEQFF

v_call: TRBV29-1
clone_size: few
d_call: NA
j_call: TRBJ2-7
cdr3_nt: TGCAGCGTTGAAGTGGGTCACTCCTACGAGCAGTACTTC
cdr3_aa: CSVEVGHSYEQYF

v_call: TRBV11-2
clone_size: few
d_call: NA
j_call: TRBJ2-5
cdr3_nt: TGTGCCAGCAGCTTCCCCCTAGGAAGGGGTCAAGAGACCCAGTACTTC
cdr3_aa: CASSFPLGRGQETQYF

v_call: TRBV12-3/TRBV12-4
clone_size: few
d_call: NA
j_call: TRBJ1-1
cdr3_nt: TGTGCCAGCACCTGGGGGGGGGCTGAAGCTTTCTTT
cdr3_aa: CASTWGGAEAFF

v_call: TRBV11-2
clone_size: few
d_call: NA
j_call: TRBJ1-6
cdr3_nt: TGTGCCAGCAGCTTAATAGACTCACCCCTCCACTTT
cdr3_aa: CASSLIDSPLHF

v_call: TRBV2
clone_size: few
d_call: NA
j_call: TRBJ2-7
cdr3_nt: TGTGCCAGCAGAGCGAGCCCCTTGGACGAGCAGTACTTC
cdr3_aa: CASRASPLDEQYF

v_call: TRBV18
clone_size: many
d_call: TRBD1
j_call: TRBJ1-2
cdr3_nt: TGTGCCAGCTCAGCGGACAGGGTAGGCTATGGCTACACCTTC
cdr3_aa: CASSADRVGYGYTF

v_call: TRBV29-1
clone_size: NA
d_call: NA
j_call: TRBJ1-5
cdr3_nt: TGCAGCGTCGGACCCACTCTAAATCAGCCCCAGCATTTT
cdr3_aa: CSVGPTLNQPQHF

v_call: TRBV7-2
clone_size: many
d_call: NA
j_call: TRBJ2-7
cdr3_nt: TGTGCCAGCAGCTTAAGACCACTACCCCTCTCCTACGAGCAGTACTTC
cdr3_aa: CASSLRPLPLSYEQYF

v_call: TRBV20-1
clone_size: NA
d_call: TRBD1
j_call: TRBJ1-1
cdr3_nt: TGCAGTGCTAGAGAATGGACAAAGGGGGCGAACACTGAAGCTTTCTTT
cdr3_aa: CSAREWTKGANTEAFF

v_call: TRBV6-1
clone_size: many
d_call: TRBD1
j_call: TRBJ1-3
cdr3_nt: TGTGCCGGAGGGACAGGGAACACTGCTGGAAACACCATATATTTT
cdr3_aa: CAGGTGNTAGNTIYF

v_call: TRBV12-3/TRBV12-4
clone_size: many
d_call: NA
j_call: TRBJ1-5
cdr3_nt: TGTGCCAGCAGTTTAGATACAGTAGGTCAGCCCCAGCATTTT
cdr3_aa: CASSLDTVGQPQHF

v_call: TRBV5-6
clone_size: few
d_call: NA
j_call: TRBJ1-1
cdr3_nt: TGTGCCAGCAGCTTGGTCGGTATCCGATTGAACACTGAAGCTTTCTTT
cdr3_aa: CASSLVGIRLNTEAFF

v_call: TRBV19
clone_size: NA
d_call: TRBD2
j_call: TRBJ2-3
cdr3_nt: TGTGCCAGTAGTATATCTGCGGGAGGAGGGGATACGCAGTATTTT
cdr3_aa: CASSISAGGGDTQYF

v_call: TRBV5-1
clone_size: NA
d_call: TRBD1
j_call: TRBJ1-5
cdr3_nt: TGCGCCCGCTTGGGACAGGCCCGAATTTATAGCAATCAGCCCCAGCATTTT
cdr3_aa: CARLGQARIYSNQPQHF

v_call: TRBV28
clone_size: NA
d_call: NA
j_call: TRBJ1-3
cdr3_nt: TGTGCCTCGGGGGGGGGTCTGCCTGGAAACACCATATATTTT
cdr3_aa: CASGGGLPGNTIYF

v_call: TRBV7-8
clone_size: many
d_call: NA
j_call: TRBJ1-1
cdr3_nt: TGTGCCAGCAGCGTCAGCAGGGCAATGAACACTGAAGCTTTCTTT
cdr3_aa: CASSVSRAMNTEAFF

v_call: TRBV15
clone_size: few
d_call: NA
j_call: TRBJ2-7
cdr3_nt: TGTGCCACCAGCAGGGAAACATTCTACGAGCAGTACTTC
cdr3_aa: CATSRETFYEQYF

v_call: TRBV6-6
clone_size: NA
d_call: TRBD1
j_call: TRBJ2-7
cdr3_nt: TGTGCCAGTGGGACAGGGGACGAGCAGTACTTC
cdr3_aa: CASGTGDEQYF

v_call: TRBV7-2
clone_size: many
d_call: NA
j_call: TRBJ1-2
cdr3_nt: TGTGCCAGCAGCTACGTCAACTATGGCTACACCTTC
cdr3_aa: CASSYVNYGYTF

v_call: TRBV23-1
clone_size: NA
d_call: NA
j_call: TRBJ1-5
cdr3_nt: TGCGCCAGCCCCCCAAGGGTCTCCAATCAGCCCCAGCATTTT
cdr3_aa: CASPPRVSNQPQHF

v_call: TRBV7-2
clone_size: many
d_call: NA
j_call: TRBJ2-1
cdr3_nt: TGTGCCAGCAGCTTAGATTGGGGGAATGAGCAGTTCTTC
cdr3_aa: CASSLDWGNEQFF

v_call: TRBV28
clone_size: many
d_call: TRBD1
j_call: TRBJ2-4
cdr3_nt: TGTGCCAGCGGACAGGGGAAAAACATTCAGTACTTC
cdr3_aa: CASGQGKNIQYF

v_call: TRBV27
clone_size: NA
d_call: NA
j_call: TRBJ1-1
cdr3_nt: TGTGCCAGCAGTTTAGTGTTGAGCACTGAAGCTTTCTTT
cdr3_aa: CASSLVLSTEAFF

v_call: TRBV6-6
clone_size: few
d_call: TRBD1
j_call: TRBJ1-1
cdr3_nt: TGTGCCAGCAGTTCCCTAGCAGGGGGGGTGAGAGCTTTCTTT
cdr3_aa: CASSSLAGGVRAFF

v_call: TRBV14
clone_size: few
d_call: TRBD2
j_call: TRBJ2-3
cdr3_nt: TGTGCCAGCAGCCACCTCAGCGGGAGGGTCACAGATACGCAGTATTTT
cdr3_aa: CASSHLSGRVTDTQYF

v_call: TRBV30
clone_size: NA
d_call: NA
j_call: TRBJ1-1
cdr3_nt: TGTGCCTGGAGTGATGGGATGAACACTGAAGCTTTCTTT
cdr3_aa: CAWSDGMNTEAFF

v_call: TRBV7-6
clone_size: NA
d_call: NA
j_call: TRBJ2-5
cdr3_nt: TGTGCCAGCAGCTTAGGGGGGGCCAGGGGGGCAGAGACCCAGTACTTC
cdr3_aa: CASSLGGARGAETQYF

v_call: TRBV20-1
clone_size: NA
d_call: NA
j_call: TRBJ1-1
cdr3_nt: TGCAGTGCTAGAGGCCGGGGCGGGGGTTGGAACACTGAAGCTTTCTTT
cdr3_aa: CSARGRGGGWNTEAFF

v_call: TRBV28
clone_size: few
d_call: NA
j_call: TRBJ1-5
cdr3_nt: TGTGCCAGCCTACGGGGCAATCAGCCCCAGCATTTT
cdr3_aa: CASLRGNQPQHF

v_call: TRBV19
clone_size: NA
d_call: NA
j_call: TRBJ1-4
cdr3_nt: TGTGCCAGTAGTGGGGACGCAACTAATGAAAAACTGTTTTTT
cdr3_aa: CASSGDATNEKLFF

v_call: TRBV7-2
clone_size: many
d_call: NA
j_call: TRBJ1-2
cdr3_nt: TGTGCCAGCACCCATACCGGCGAGGGCCGCTATGGCTACACCTTC
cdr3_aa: CASTHTGEGRYGYTF

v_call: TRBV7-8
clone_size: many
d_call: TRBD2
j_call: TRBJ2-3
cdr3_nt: TGTGCCAGCAGCTTAGCGCCCGCGGGAGACGGGGATACGCAGTATTTT
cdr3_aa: CASSLAPAGDGDTQYF

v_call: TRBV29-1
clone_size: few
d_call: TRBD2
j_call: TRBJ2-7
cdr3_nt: TGCAGCGTTGAAGATGGCGCGGGAGGCCCCTACGAGCAGTACTTC
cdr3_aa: CSVEDGAGGPYEQYF

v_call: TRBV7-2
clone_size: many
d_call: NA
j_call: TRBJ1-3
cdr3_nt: TGTGCCAGCAGCCTTCGGGGCCCCAACTCTGGAAACACCATATATTTT
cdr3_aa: CASSLRGPNSGNTIYF